At least ten counts were recorded for the clone carrying this T cell receptor (beta chain). This specimen comes from a study of early T cells in non-severe SARS-CoV-2 infection. With 3 bases clipped from V and 4 bases from J, the junction kept 5 bases outside the gene matches. Germline lookup yields CDR1 SGHAT and CDR2 FQNNGV. This CDR3 has 15 residues. Tagging with unique molecular identifiers was applied to individual cDNA molecules. TCRdb processed the 5' RACE reads anew with MiXCR; each CDR3 protein has one entry. The sample consists of 70,000 to 90,000 distinct CDR3 sequences, 11% of them appearing once.

Material for sequencing was whole blood. This sequence was found in an adult who was a healthcare worker with PCR-confirmed SARS-CoV-2 infection or an uninfected control (not recorded which). The V gene is TRBV11-2, the J gene TRBJ2-3; TRBD2 matches at 9 bases. CDR3 in amino acids: CASSLGGGVSDTQYF. The DNA of the CDR3 is TGTGCCAGCAGCTTGGGCGGGGGGGTTTCAGATACGCAGTATTTT.